Presented here are 20 T cell receptor beta chains from one specimen sequenced in a study of molecular identifiers for immune sequencing clone quantification. TCRdb re-derived calls from the PCR reads in MiXCR, one entry per CDR3 protein. The table has over 300,000 distinct CDR3 sequences, about 23% seen once. The specimen was naive CD8+ T cells from blood, with Jurkat cell RNA spiked in. Described subset: FACS-sorted CD8+CD4-CCR7+CD45RA+ naive T cells. These receptors all come from a human donor in good health. Some libraries in this study had Jurkat cell RNA spiked in.

In this sample, this clonotype turned up many times. J is TRBJ1-5 and V is TRBV21-1; no check of the table's D call, TRBD1, against the DNA was made. TRBV21-1 is designated a pseudogene. The CDR3 contains 13 residues. CDR3 DNA sequence: TGTGCCAGCAGCGCACAGGGGAGGCAGCCCCAGCATTTT. It is translated as CASSAQGRQPQHF.

On this clonotype itself: One end of the junction varies from germline; a read error may be responsible. CDR3 in DNA: TGTGCCAGCAGCACCCTAACTAGCGGGGTGACGAACACCGAGGAGCTGTTTTTT. It is translated as CASSTLTSGVTNTEELFF. This rearrangement joins TRBV12-3 or TRBV12-4 to TRBJ2-2; 10 bases align to TRBD2. This CDR3 spans 18 amino acids.

A few counts support this clonotype. The J gene is TRBJ1-1, the V gene TRBV7-6; 12 bases agree with TRBD1. The CDR3 is 16 amino acids. Germline values: CDR1 SGHVS, CDR2 FNYEAQ. Trimming cost V 0 bases and J 8 bases; bases outside gene matches: 7. The CDR3: CASSLALGTGGMEAFF. The CDR3 DNA reads as TGTGCCAGCAGCTTAGCTCTCGGGACAGGGGGCATGGAAGCTTTCTTT. Full variable domain (remainder filled in from reference TRBV7-6 and TRBJ1-1): GAGVSQSPRYKVTKRGQDVALRCDPISGHVSLYWYRQALGQGPEFLTYFNYEAQQDKSGLPNDRFSAERPEGSISTLTIQRTEQRDSAMYRCASSLALGTGGMEAFFGQGTRLTVV.

The gene calls are TRBV25-1 and TRBJ2-7; TRBD1 matches 9 bases. The V gene end was trimmed by 2 bases and the J gene end by 5 bases; junction bases not matched to a gene: 7. This CDR3 comprises 15 residues. Per the germline V gene, CDR1 is MGHDK and CDR2 is SYGVNS. The CDR3 reads CASSERGQGPHEQYF. The DNA for the CDR3 is TGTGCCAGCAGTGAACGGGGACAGGGTCCCCACGAGCAGTACTTC.

This clonotype has just a few counts. This rearrangement joins TRBV20-1 to TRBJ1-1; perhaps TRBD1 as D (6 bases). This CDR3 has 15 residues. V dropped 4 bases and J dropped 4 bases, with 19 bases sitting between them. Germline CDR1 DFQATT, CDR2 SNEGSKA (reference sequence). The CDR3 here is CSAIIYRERSTEAFF. The CDR3 coding sequence is TGCAGTGCTATTATCTACAGGGAAAGGAGCACTGAAGCTTTCTTT.

This clonotype was detected many times. V is TRBV20-1 and J is TRBJ1-2; D is unresolved. Deletions cut 6 bases from V and 8 bases from J, with 19 bases between. Germline CDR1 and CDR2: DFQATT and SNEGSKA (reference sequence). The CDR3 consists of 13 residues. CDR3 coding DNA: TGCAGTGCCGCAAGGGCCGACAACGTAGGCTACACCTTC. Its protein is CSAARADNVGYTF.

The chain couples TRBV28 to TRBJ2-7; the D is unclear. Trimming stripped 5 bases from V and 0 bases from J, with 11 bases between. Germline V CDR1 and CDR2: MDHEN, SYDVKM. The CDR3 covers 14 residues. CDR3 DNA: TGTGCCAGCAGTGAATACAGAGCCTCCTACGAGCAGTACTTC. Encoded protein: CASSEYRASYEQYF.

This clonotype appeared a few times. The J gene is TRBJ2-1, the V gene TRBV20-1; 10 bases are a match to TRBD2. J lost 4 bases, V lost 1 base, and 7 bases had no gene match. The CDR3 sequence is 16 residues long. Germline CDR1 is DFQATT and CDR2 is SNEGSKA (reference sequence). The CDR3 here is CSARADGLAVYNEQFF. The CDR3 region has the DNA TGCAGTGCTAGAGCCGACGGACTAGCGGTTTACAATGAGCAGTTCTTC.

This sequence joins TRBV10-3 and TRBJ2-3; 7 bases align to TRBD1. There are 15 residues in the CDR3. V lost 0 bases and J lost 5; bases outside the gene matches: 5. Germline CDR1 reads ENHRY; CDR2 reads SYGVKD. The CDR3 nucleotides are TGTGCCATCAGTGAGTCAGGGGGCTGGGGAGATACGCAGTATTTT. Translating gives CAISESGGWGDTQYF.

The chain combines TRBV7-9 with TRBJ2-5; TRBD1 might be the D (6 bases). V was clipped by 4 bases and J by 0 bases, with 21 bases between them. Germline V gene data show CDR1 as SEHNR and CDR2 as FQNEAQ (reference sequence). The CDR3 length is 18 residues. DNA for the CDR3: TGTGCCAGCAGCTCGACCCAGTTTAGGCAGGGGTACCAAGAGACCCAGTACTTC. This sequence encodes CASSSTQFRQGYQETQYF.

Notes on this clonotype: The final CDR3 position lacks the conserved phenylalanine or tryptophan, pointing to a likely read error. The CDR3 is CASSYATSGSYEQYL. The CDR3 DNA reads as TGCGCCAGCAGCTACGCGACTAGCGGGAGCTACGAGCAGTACCTC. The V and J genes are TRBV5-1 and TRBJ2-7, with TRBD2 matching over 12 bases. Germline-derived CDR1 and CDR2 are SGHRS and YFSETQ. This CDR3 has 15 amino acids. With 3 bases clipped from V and 3 bases from J, the junction kept 4 bases outside the gene matches.

This clonotype occurred a few times. The V and J genes are TRBV4-3 and TRBJ2-7, with 7 bases fitting TRBD1. Per germline, CDR1 LGHNA and CDR2 YSLEER. The CDR3 consists of 15 residues. J lost 7 bases, V lost 0 bases, and 9 bases had no gene match. The CDR3 spells CASSQERAGGWEQYF. CDR3 bases: TGCGCCAGCAGCCAAGAGAGGGCAGGGGGTTGGGAGCAGTACTTC.

This clonotype was found a few times. The rearrangement uses TRBV6-6 and TRBJ2-2; 9 nucleotides align to TRBD2. V lost 2 bases, J lost 6 bases, and 4 bases stayed unmatched. The CDR3 length is 15 residues. Germline CDR1 reads MNHNY; CDR2 reads SVGAGI (reference sequence). The CDR3 nucleotides read TGTGCCAGCAGTTACACCCTAGCGGGACCCGGGGAGCTGTTTTTT. Its translation: CASSYTLAGPGELFF.

About this clonotype: Sequence at one end of the junction differs from germline and may be a read error. V is TRBV2 and J is TRBJ1-5, with D unresolved. The germline V gene encodes CDR1 SNHLY and CDR2 FYNNEI. The CDR3 has 13 amino acids. The CDR3 spells CAGSDQRDLPQHF. The CDR3 DNA is TGTGCCGGCAGTGACCAGCGGGATCTGCCCCAGCATTTT.

Comment on this clonotype: With a much larger clone just one base away, this may be a read error. V usage is TRBV4-3 and J usage is TRBJ1-1, with D possibly TRBD1 on 5 matching bases. CDR3 length: 14 residues. Germline CDR1 LGHNA, CDR2 YSLEER. The CDR3: CASSQERGYTKAFF. The CDR3 coding sequence is TGCGCCAGCAGCCAAGAACGGGGGTACACTAAAGCTTTCTTT.

There are many counts of this clonotype. The chain is built from TRBV6-5 and TRBJ2-6, with D hard to call. This CDR3 region has 16 residues. CDR1 MNHEY and CDR2 SVGAGI come from the germline V gene. V was trimmed by 2 bases and J by 0 bases, leaving 8 bases between them. This CDR3 reads CASSYVWGSGANVLTF. CDR3 coding DNA: TGTGCCAGCAGTTACGTTTGGGGCTCTGGGGCCAACGTCCTGACTTTC.

This clonotype came up a few times. This chain joins TRBV4-1 and TRBJ2-3; either TRBD1 or TRBD2 may fit D (5 bases each). Trimming cost V 0 bases and J 4 bases, with 17 bases left between them. Germline assignment: CDR1 MGHRA and CDR2 YSYEKL. This CDR3 has 17 amino acids. Here the CDR3 DNA reads TGCGCCAGCAGCCAAGATCACGGGACCCCTCCGGCAGATACGCAGTATTTT. It codes for CASSQDHGTPPADTQYF.

About this clonotype itself: This may be a read error, as it is one base from a much larger clone. The rearrangement uses TRBV5-1 and TRBJ2-1; no definite D call. CDR3 length: 12 residues. The germline V gene encodes CDR1 SGHRS and CDR2 YFSETQ. As DNA, the CDR3 is TGCGCCAGCAGCTTCGACTTGGATGAGCAGATCTTC. Translation gives CASSFDLDEQIF.

The chain employs TRBV5-4 and TRBJ2-7; D ambiguous. V was pared by 0 bases and J by 6 bases, with 10 bases between. Germline CDR1 SGHNT, CDR2 YYREEE (reference sequence). The CDR3 loop spans 13 amino acids. The CDR3 region is CASSLELSLEQYF. CDR3 DNA: TGTGCCAGCAGCTTGGAATTGTCTCTCGAGCAGTACTTC.

The chain couples TRBV6-5 to TRBJ2-3; D possibly uses TRBD1 or TRBD2 (5 bases each). Trimming left V 8 bases short and J 4 bases short, with 19 bases between. The CDR3 covers 15 residues. Looked up from germline, CDR1 is MNHEY and CDR2 is SVGAGI. Here the CDR3 reads CASHPAGSGPDTQYF. The CDR3 nucleotides read TGTGCCAGCCATCCGGCAGGGAGTGGGCCAGATACGCAGTATTTT.